The source of this TCR beta chain is a study of response to subunit inactivated influenza vaccine. The CDR3 covers 15 residues. CDR1 and CDR2 (germline): DFQATT, SNEGSKA (reference sequence). The V end lost 1 base, the J end lost 0 bases, and 10 bases lay between the germline ends. TCRdb redid the calling of the RT-PCR reads with MiXCR, one entry per CDR3 protein. The sample carries hundreds of thousands of distinct CDR3 sequences, roughly 15% recorded once. The clonotype was recovered from a man aged 50 or older who received an inactivated influenza vaccine. The chain joins TRBV20-1 to TRBJ2-1; maybe TRBD1 (5 bases). This sample comprised PBMCs from blood, obtained less than 15 days before vaccination. CDR3 in amino acids: CSARVGVSSYNEQFF. The CDR3 DNA is TGCAGTGCTAGAGTAGGGGTCTCCTCCTACAATGAGCAGTTCTTC.